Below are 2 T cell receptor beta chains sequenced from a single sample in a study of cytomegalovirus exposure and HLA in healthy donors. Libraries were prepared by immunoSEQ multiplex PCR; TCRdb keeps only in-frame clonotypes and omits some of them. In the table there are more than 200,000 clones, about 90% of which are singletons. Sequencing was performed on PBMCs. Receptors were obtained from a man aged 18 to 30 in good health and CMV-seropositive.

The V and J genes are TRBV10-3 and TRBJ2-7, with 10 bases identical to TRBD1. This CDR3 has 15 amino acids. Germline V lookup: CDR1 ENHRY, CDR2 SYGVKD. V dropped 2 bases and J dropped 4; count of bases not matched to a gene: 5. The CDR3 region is CAISERGQGSYEQYF. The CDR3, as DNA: TGTGCCATCAGTGAGCGGGGACAGGGGAGTTACGAGCAGTACTTC.

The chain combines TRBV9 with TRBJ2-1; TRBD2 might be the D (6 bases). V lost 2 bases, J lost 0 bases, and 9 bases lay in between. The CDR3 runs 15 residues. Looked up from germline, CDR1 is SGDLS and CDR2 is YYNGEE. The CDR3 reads CASSVGLDSYNEQFF. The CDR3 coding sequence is TGTGCCAGCAGCGTGGGACTGGACTCCTACAATGAGCAGTTCTTC. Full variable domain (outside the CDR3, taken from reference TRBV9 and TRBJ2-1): DSGVTQTPKHLITATGQRVTLRCSPRSGDLSVYWYQQSLDQGLQFLIQYYNGEERAKGNILERFSAQQFPDLHSELNLSSLELGDSALYFCASSVGLDSYNEQFFGPGTRLTVL.